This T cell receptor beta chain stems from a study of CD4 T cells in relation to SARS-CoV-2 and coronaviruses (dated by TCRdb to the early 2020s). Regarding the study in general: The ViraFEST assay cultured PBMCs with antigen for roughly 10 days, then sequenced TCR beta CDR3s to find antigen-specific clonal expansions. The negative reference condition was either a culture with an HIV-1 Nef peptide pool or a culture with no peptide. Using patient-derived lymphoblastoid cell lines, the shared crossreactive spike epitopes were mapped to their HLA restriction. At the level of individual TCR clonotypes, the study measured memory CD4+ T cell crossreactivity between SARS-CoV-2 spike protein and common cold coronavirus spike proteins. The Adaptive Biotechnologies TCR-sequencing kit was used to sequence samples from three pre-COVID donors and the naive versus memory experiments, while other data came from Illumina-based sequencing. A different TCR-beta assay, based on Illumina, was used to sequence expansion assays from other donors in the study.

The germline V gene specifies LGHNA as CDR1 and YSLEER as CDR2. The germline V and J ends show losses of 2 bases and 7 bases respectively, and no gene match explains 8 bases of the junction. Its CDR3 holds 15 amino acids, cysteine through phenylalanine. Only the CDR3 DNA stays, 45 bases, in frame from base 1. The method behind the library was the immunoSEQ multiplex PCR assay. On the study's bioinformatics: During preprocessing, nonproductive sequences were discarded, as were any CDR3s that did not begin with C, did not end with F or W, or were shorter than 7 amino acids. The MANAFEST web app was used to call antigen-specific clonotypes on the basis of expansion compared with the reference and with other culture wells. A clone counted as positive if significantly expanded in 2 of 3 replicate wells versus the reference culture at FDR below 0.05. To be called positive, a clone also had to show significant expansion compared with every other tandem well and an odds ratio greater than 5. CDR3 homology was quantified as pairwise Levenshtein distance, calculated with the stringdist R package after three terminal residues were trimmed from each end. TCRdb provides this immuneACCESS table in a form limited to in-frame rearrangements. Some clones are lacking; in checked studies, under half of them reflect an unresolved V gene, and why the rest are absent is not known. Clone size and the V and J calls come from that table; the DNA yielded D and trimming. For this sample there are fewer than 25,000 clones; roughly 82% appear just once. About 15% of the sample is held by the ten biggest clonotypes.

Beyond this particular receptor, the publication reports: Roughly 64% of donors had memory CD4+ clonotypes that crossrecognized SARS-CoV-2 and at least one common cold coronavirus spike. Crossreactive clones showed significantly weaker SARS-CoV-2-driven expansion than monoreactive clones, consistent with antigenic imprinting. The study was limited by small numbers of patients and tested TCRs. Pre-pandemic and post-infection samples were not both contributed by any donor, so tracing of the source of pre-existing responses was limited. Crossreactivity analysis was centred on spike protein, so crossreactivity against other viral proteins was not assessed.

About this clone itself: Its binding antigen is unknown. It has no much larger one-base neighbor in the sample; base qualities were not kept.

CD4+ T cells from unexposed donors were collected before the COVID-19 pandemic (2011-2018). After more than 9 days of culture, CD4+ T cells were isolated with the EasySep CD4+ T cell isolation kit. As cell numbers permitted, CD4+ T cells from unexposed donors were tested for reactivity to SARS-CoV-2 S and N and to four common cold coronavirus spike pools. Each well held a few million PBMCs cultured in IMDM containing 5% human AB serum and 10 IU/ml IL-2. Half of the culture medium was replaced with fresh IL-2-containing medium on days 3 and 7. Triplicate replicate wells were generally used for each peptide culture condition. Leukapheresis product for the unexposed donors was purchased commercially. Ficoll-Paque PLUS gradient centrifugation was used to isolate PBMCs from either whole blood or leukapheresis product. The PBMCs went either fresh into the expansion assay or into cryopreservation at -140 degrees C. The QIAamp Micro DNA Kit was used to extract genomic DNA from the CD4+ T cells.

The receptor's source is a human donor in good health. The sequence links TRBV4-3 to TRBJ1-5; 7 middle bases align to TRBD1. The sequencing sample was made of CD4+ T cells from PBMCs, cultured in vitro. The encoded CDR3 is CASSQQGGSGQPQHF. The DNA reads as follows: TGCGCCAGCAGCCAACAGGGGGGTTCAGGGCAGCCCCAGCATTTT.